This TCR beta chain was identified during a study of cytotoxic CD8 clonotypes in ibrutinib-treated CLL. As for the study in general: Partial response occurred in roughly 24 patients and complete response in 2; at median approximately 68 months, roughly 15 remained remitted and 12 progressed. Patients gave response samples after a median about 12 months of treatment, range 6 to 36. Study outcomes and limitations: Public clonotypes (which were uncommon) either contracted or remained stable on treatment.

About 2 micrograms of genomic DNA, which was extracted from cryopreserved PBMCs, served as the material used for the TCR beta libraries. Profiling relied on immunoSEQ multiplex PCR, and the TCRdb table lists in-frame clones only, not all of them. The table has approximately 47,000 clones, roughly three fifths seen once. The germline CDR1 and CDR2 sequences are SGHDN and FVKESK. After removal of 3 bases from V and 4 bases from J, the junction contained 10 bases not matched to a gene. The CDR3 is made up of 16 amino acids. As to this clone: Its antigen remains unknown.

The sequence was collected from a human donor with chronic lymphocytic leukemia. The source was PBMCs, collected after 24 months of ibrutinib treatment. V gene TRBV14 combines with J gene TRBJ1-2; TRBD1 matches at 8 bases. CDR3 bases: TGTGCCAGCAGCCAGGGCGGACAGGGCCTAACCTATGGCTACACCTTC. As protein: CASSQGGQGLTYGYTF.